This T cell receptor beta chain was captured in a study of T-cell memory formation after mild COVID-19 (dated by TCRdb to about 2021). Background on the whole study: Most TCR sequence clusters were specific to one of the two donors. In two donors, T-cell clones that expanded and contracted after mild COVID-19 were followed by sequencing TCRalpha and TCRbeta repertoires longitudinally. Two young, previously healthy adult volunteers made up the cohort, one male and one female.

This clonotype was observed a few times. Its specific antigen is unknown. Germline is not matched at one junction end, which may reflect a read error. PBMCs were isolated by Ficoll-Paque density gradient centrifugation. For sequencing, an Illumina NovaSeq 6000 was employed. TCRalpha and TCRbeta cDNA libraries were built by 5'RACE with constant-segment primers, adding sample barcodes and unique molecular identifiers. Trizol reagent was used to extract RNA from every sample. Library amplification was performed in two PCR steps, and a second sample barcode and Illumina TruSeq adapters were introduced in the second step. Libraries were sequenced on an Illumina NovaSeq with 2 x 150 bp paired-end reads. The authors' pipeline ran thus. The reads were demultiplexed and collapsed into UMI-guided consensus sequences using migec v1.2.7. With mixcr v2.1.11, UMI consensuses were aligned to TRA and TRB V and J templates and assembled into clonotypes. A clonotype was counted as expanded or contracted only when both edgeR and NoisET called the clonotype significant, with the noise models trained on biological replicates. For edgeR calls, the cutoffs were a false discovery rate-adjusted p below 0.01 and a log2 fold-change threshold of 1. PCA with hierarchical clustering of max-normalized trajectories of the 1000 most abundant clonotypes was used as exploratory dynamics analysis. Separately sequenced CD4+ and CD8+ repertoires were used to assign a CD4 or CD8 phenotype to each responding clone. TCRdb handled the public reads itself, with Q25 trimming in fastp and clone calling in MiXCR, and kept productive beta chains. Rows with one shared CDR3 protein collapse into an entry with the most common genes and DNA. In this record, the V and J calls reflect TCRdb's handling and not the investigators' own analysis. This sample is represented by fewer than 200,000 distinct CDR3 sequences; approximately 12% of them were singletons. The top ten clonotypes cover roughly 3.3% of the sample.

Via the germline V gene (reference sequence), CDR1 is LGHDT and CDR2 YNNKEL. Including the terminal cysteine and phenylalanine, the CDR3 comprises 17 residues. The sequence is cut down to CDR3 DNA, 51 bases in frame from base 1. Study-wide findings and limitations: Only two mild cases were covered by the study, and larger cohorts that include severe cases with pre-infection samples were considered necessary. SARS-CoV-2 specificity of the second-wave clones peaking on day 37 was not confirmed. Clones contracting from day 15 to 85 had balanced CD4/CD8 phenotypes, while a second wave expanding from day 15 to 37 was biased towards CD4+. The detection of some responding clones in pre-infection memory suggests that pre-existing cross-reactive memory T cells joined the SARS-CoV-2 response. Contracting CD4+ clones were located mainly in the CM and EM memory subsets, whereas CD8+ clones were found to be enriched in EMRA.

Sequenced sample: PBMCs or a T cell subset sorted from them (not recorded which). Recombination connected TRBV3-1 to TRBJ1-6; the D segment cannot be called with confidence. The source is a man between 18 and 29 years old who had mild COVID-19 (a few samples of this study predate the infection). The sample titles of this study are shuffled in the database, so cell type and time point are left out; the donor was told from shared clones. The DNA sequence is TGTGCCAGCAGCCAAGCACGAGTCGGACCGGATAACTCACCCCTCCACTTT. Translation gives CASSQARVGPDNSPLHF. With the portions outside the CDR3 filled from the reference TRBV3-1 and TRBJ1-6 genes, the complete variable region becomes DTAVSQTPKYLVTQMGNDKSIKCEQNLGHDTMYWYKQDSKKFLKIMFSYNNKELIINETVPNRFSPKSPDKAHLNLHINSLELGDSAVYFCASSQARVGPDNSPLHFGNGTRLTVT.